This entry features one TCR beta chain sequence. In this sample, this clone turned up once. Which antigen it targets is not known. No base quality information exists; no much larger clone differs at one position. Enrolling through a virtual design, the prospective study's participants ranged in age from roughly 18 to 90 years and lived across 24 United States geographic areas. Cohort assignment in the prospective study relied on participant-reported clinical history from a screening survey and a study questionnaire. Mobile phlebotomists in the prospective study collected whole blood, serum and a nasopharyngeal or oropharyngeal swab from every participant. Prospective study participants could optionally give additional blood draws and questionnaires over an approximately two-month period. Before DNA extraction, blood samples from the prospective study were shipped at room temperature or frozen. The data belong to a study of blood T cell repertoires in COVID-19 (TCRdb year 2020). At the level of the whole study: Collaborator samples came from the United States, Italy and Spain and covered acute and convalescent phases of COVID-19. The material from the prospective study consisted of cDNA or gDNA derived from T cells, B-cell-depleted T cells, or PBMCs. Deeply sampled blood TCRbeta repertoires from subjects exposed to, actively infected with, or recovered from COVID-19 were included in the dataset. The repertoires were made available in a free public database intended to serve as a resource for research on the immune response to SARS-CoV-2. Samples came from the ongoing ImmuneRACE study (first 160 participants) plus 1,254 subjects from 6 global collaborators. The sample metadata nearly always contained a de-identified subject ID, COVID-19 status, age in years and sex. Where HLA class I and class II types were available, the types were taken from metadata supplied by the sample provider, not from assay-based typing.

TCRbeta CDR3 regions were amplified from genomic DNA using the immunoSEQ Assay, a bias-controlled multiplex PCR. As for the original processing: The number of nucleated cells in each sample was estimated from the amplification of reference gene primers within the assay. Sequence reads were collapsed and filtered to measure the absolute abundance of every unique TCRbeta CDR3 rearrangement. For each sample, productive Simpson clonality was calculated by taking the square root of Simpson's diversity index across productive rearrangements. Imported from immuneACCESS, the table was reduced by TCRdb to in-frame sequences with V and J called. These copies leave out some clones; in studies compared against another copy, an unresolved V gene accounts for under half, and the cause of the remainder is not known. V and J calls and clone size come straight from that table; D and trimming were deduced from the DNA. Present in this sample are about 280,000 clones, roughly 89% of which were seen just once. 1.5% to 2% of the sample is taken by the ten largest.

Study-wide conclusions, independent of this receptor: The amount of clinical and demographic metadata varied by source and participant and was provided uncurated.

The receptor comes from a woman under 30 with acute COVID-19. Material: PBMCs or T cells enriched from blood (not recorded which).

The CDR3 reads as follows: CASSLAGRREQYF. The bases are TGTGCCAGCAGTCTAGCGGGAAGGAGGGAGCAGTACTTC. The chain is assembled from TRBV28 and TRBJ2-7; a stretch of 9 junction bases matches TRBD2. From the cysteine up to the phenylalanine, the CDR3 has a length of 13 residues. The kept DNA is CDR3 alone, 39 bases in frame from the first base. Unmatched junction bases come to 6, with V trimmed by 5 bases and J by 7 bases. In the germline V gene, CDR1 corresponds to MDHEN and CDR2 to SYDVKM. The CDR3 plus the reference TRBV28 and TRBJ2-7 genes for the other parts give the full variable domain: DVKVTQSSRYLVKRTGEKVFLECVQDMDHENMFWYRQDPGLGLRLIYFSYDVKMKEKGDIPEGYSVSREKKERFSLILESASTNQTSMYLCASSLAGRREQYFGPGTRLTVT.